The rows below give T cell receptor beta chains drawn from one sample of a study of OX40 agonist ivuxolimab in advanced cancers. Libraries were prepared by immunoSEQ multiplex PCR; TCRdb keeps only in-frame clonotypes and omits some of them. The sample yields some 37,000 clones, around 85% seen once. This material consisted of CD4+ or CD8+ T cells sorted from blood, taken in a trial of the OX40 agonist ivuxolimab. The receptor source for this set is an adult with an advanced solid tumor such as melanoma, head and neck, liver or kidney cancer. Each CDR3 is given with its conserved first and last residue. Fields, in order: J gene, clone size, V gene, D gene, CDR3 DNA, CDR3 protein. D genes are given only for firm matches. Clone size is stated in some rows and not others, as once, few, many or a class when expanded.

>TRBJ1-1|-|TRBV30|-
TGTGCCTGGAGGGGGAGCTTTCGAGTCCGGGCTTTCTTT
CAWRGSFRVRAFF
>TRBJ1-4|-|TRBV28|TRBD1
TGTGCCAGCAGGCATCGGACAGGGAGAGAAAAACTGTTTTTT
CASRHRTGREKLFF
>TRBJ1-2|medium-sized|TRBV6-1|TRBD1
TGTGCCACTTGGACAGGGGAGACAACCAGCTATGGCTACACCTTC
CATWTGETTSYGYTF
>TRBJ2-2|-|TRBV5-1|-
TGCGCCAGCAGCCCCTACAGGGAGGCAACTACCGGGGAGCTGTTTTTT
CASSPYREATTGELFF
>TRBJ2-7|-|TRBV18|-
TGTGCCAGCTCGGAGGGCACTACCTACGAGCAGTACTTC
CASSEGTTYEQYF
>TRBJ1-3|-|TRBV19|-
TGTGCCAGTAGTAAGCGGGATAAAACACGGGGTGGAAACACCATATATTTT
CASSKRDKTRGGNTIYF
>TRBJ2-6|-|TRBV5-6|-
TGTGCCAGCAGCCCAGGGACCTCTGGGGCCAACGTCCTGACTTTC
CASSPGTSGANVLTF
>TRBJ1-5|-|TRBV15|-
TGTGCCACCAGCAGTACTGGGTCCCATCAGCCCCAGCATTTT
CATSSTGSHQPQHF
>TRBJ2-7|once|TRBV28|TRBD1
TGTGCCAGCAGCGAGACAGGGCTCTCCTACGAGCAGTACTTC
CASSETGLSYEQYF
>TRBJ1-3|-|TRBV30|TRBD1
TGTGCCTGGAGTCCCGGTAGACAGGGGAGGAACACCATATATTTT
CAWSPGRQGRNTIYF
>TRBJ2-1|once|TRBV11-2|TRBD2
TGTGCCAGCAGCTTAGGTAGCGGGGGGGCCTACAATGAGCAGTTCTTC
CASSLGSGGAYNEQFF
>TRBJ1-6|-|TRBV6-5|-
TGTGCCAGCAGTGTCCAGGGGTCTGGTAATTCACCCCTCCACTTT
CASSVQGSGNSPLHF
>TRBJ1-5|-|TRBV2|-
TGTGCCAGTTGTAAGGACCAAAATCAGCCCCAGCATTTT
CASCKDQNQPQHF
>TRBJ2-2|-|TRBV6-5|-
TGTGCCAGCAGTTACTGGGGTGGTGACACCGGGGAGCTGTTTTTT
CASSYWGGDTGELFF
>TRBJ2-7|-|TRBV4-1|-
TGCGCCAGCAGCCCGACCGACAGCCCAGAGAACGAGCAGTACTTC
CASSPTDSPENEQYF
>TRBJ1-2|-|TRBV27|TRBD1
TGTGCCAGCAGTTTACCAGGGGGCGCCCCATCTGGCTACACCTTC
CASSLPGGAPSGYTF
>TRBJ1-1|-|TRBV7-9|-
TGTGCCAGCAGCTCGGTTGTGGGTGGGAACACTGAAGCTTTCTTT
CASSSVVGGNTEAFF
>TRBJ1-1|-|TRBV11-2|-
TGTGCCAGCAGCTTAGAATCAGGGGATAACACTGAAGCTTTCTTT
CASSLESGDNTEAFF
>TRBJ1-5|-|TRBV2|TRBD1
TGTGCCAGCTCCCTAAAGGACAGGGTAAGCGCCCCGAATCAGCCCCAGCATTTT
CASSLKDRVSAPNQPQHF
>TRBJ2-1|-|TRBV9|TRBD1
TGTGCCAGCAGCGTAGCCGGGACAGCACTTGCCAGGGAGCAGTTCTTC
CASSVAGTALAREQFF
>TRBJ2-3|-|TRBV5-4|-
TGTGCCAGCAGCTTGTTCCTAGCGATAAGCACAGATACGCAGTATTTT
CASSLFLAISTDTQYF
>TRBJ1-5|-|TRBV30|-
TGTGCCTGGAGTGCCGCGGGGGGGAATCAGCCCCAGCATTTT
CAWSAAGGNQPQHF
>TRBJ1-1|-|TRBV6-5|TRBD1
TGTGCCAGCAGTAGCAAACAGGGGTGGCAAACTGAAGCTTTCTTT
CASSSKQGWQTEAFF
>TRBJ1-2|-|TRBV29-1|-
TGCAGCGTTGATGTACAGGGAACCTATGGCTACACCTTC
CSVDVQGTYGYTF
>TRBJ1-1|-|TRBV29-1|TRBD1
TGCAGCGGGCGACAGGGGAACACTGAAGCTTTCTTT
CSGRQGNTEAFF
>TRBJ2-2|-|TRBV6-5|TRBD1
TGTGCCACGACCTGGACAGGGGTAACCGGGGAGCTGTTTTTT
CATTWTGVTGELFF
>TRBJ2-4|-|TRBV27|-
TGTGCCAGCAGCAACTTAGCTTCAAGGAACATTCAGTACTTC
CASSNLASRNIQYF
>TRBJ2-3|-|TRBV14|TRBD1
TGTGCCAGCAGCCGACAGGGTGCAGGAACAGATACGCAGTATTTT
CASSRQGAGTDTQYF
>TRBJ2-2|-|TRBV4-3|TRBD2
TGCGCCAGCAGCCAAAGCCCGCGGGGGGCGGCCGGGGAGCTGTTTTTT
CASSQSPRGAAGELFF
>TRBJ1-1|-|TRBV6-5|-
TGTGCCAGCACCGCTCCACAGGGAAGAGGGGCTGAAGCTTTCTTT
CASTAPQGRGAEAFF
>TRBJ1-2|-|TRBV5-6|-
TGTGCCAGCAGCTTGGAGGTTCTACGACAACGCTATGGCTACACCTTC
CASSLEVLRQRYGYTF
>TRBJ2-2|-|TRBV5-8|TRBD1
TGTGCCAGCAGCTTGGCGGGTTACAGGGGGATGTTCACCGGGGAGCTGTTTTTT
CASSLAGYRGMFTGELFF
>TRBJ2-1|-|TRBV10-2|TRBD2
TGCGCCAGCAGCGATCCGATTGCGGGGGGGGCGGGTGAGCAGTTCTTC
CASSDPIAGGAGEQFF
>TRBJ2-7|medium-sized|TRBV6-6|TRBD2
TGTGCCAGCAGTTACCTGACTAGCGGGGAATCTGGGCAGTACTTC
CASSYLTSGESGQYF
>TRBJ2-6|once|TRBV7-9|-
TGTGCCAGCAGCTTAGGGACTTCTGGGGCCAACGTCCTGACTTTC
CASSLGTSGANVLTF
>TRBJ2-3|-|TRBV10-3|-
TGTGCCACCGCCGGGGATGGCACAGATACGCAGTATTTT
CATAGDGTDTQYF
>TRBJ2-1|-|TRBV9|TRBD2
TGTGCCAGCAGCGTAGGGACTAGCGGGGGAGGGAACAATGAGCAGTTCTTC
CASSVGTSGGGNNEQFF
>TRBJ1-2|-|TRBV30|-
TGTGCCTGGAGTGAAGGGGTTGGGAACTATGGCTACACCTTC
CAWSEGVGNYGYTF
>TRBJ1-1|-|TRBV2|-
TGTGCCAGCAGGCTAGGGGGCACTGAAGCTTTCTTT
CASRLGGTEAFF
>TRBJ2-7|-|TRBV4-1|-
TGCGCCAGCAGCCGGGGGGCGATGTGGGAGCAGTACTTC
CASSRGAMWEQYF
>TRBJ2-7|-|TRBV11-2|-
TGTGCCAGCACCCGGTCAATAGGGGGATTTGGTATACACGAGCAGTACTTC
CASTRSIGGFGIHEQYF
>TRBJ2-4|medium-sized|TRBV6-5|-
TGTGCCAGCAGTGATGACCCCAAAAACATTCAGTACTTC
CASSDDPKNIQYF
>TRBJ2-5|-|TRBV4-1|-
TGCGCCAGCAGCCAAGACTCGGGATCACAAGAGACCCAGTACTTC
CASSQDSGSQETQYF
>TRBJ2-3|-|TRBV6-5|-
TGTGCCAGCACCCGCAACCCTTGGACAGATACGCAGTATTTT
CASTRNPWTDTQYF
>TRBJ2-2|-|TRBV11-2|-
TGTGCCAGCAGCTTACTTGGGATCGGGGAGCTGTTTTTT
CASSLLGIGELFF
>TRBJ2-7|few|TRBV6-6|-
TGTGCCAGCAGCGGGACCCCCAAGAACGAGCAGTACTTC
CASSGTPKNEQYF
>TRBJ2-5|-|TRBV6-1|-
TGTGCCAGCAGTGACCCGACACGGACGATGTACCAAGAGACCCAGTACTTC
CASSDPTRTMYQETQYF
>TRBJ2-1|once|TRBV27|TRBD2
TGTGCCAGCAGTCTGGGACTAGCGGGGCCTCAATTCTACAATGAGCAGTTCTTC
CASSLGLAGPQFYNEQFF
>TRBJ1-2|-|TRBV5-6|-
TGTGCCAGCAGCTGGGATCCCGACTTGGATGGCTACACCTTC
CASSWDPDLDGYTF
>TRBJ1-1|few|TRBV7-3|-
TGTGCCAGCAGTTCTCTCCCGGGCCGAGCTTTCTTT
CASSSLPGRAFF
>TRBJ2-5|-|TRBV10-3|-
TGTGCCATCAGTAAGGACACTGGGGAGCTACAAGAGACCCAGTACTTC
CAISKDTGELQETQYF
>TRBJ2-5|-|TRBV5-1|-
TGCGCCAGCAGCTCATCCGGGACTGCGGATAAAGAGACCCAGTACTTC
CASSSSGTADKETQYF
>TRBJ2-3|once|TRBV28|-
TGTGCCAGCAGACCGGGGGCTCTTAGCACAGATACGCAGTATTTT
CASRPGALSTDTQYF
>TRBJ1-4|-|TRBV18|-
TGTGCCAGCTCACCAGCCTCGGGACGCATCGATGAAAAACTGTTTTTT
CASSPASGRIDEKLFF
>TRBJ2-7|-|TRBV6-4|-
TGTGCCAGCAGTAAAACCGGGGCCAAAATTTACGAGCAGTACTTC
CASSKTGAKIYEQYF